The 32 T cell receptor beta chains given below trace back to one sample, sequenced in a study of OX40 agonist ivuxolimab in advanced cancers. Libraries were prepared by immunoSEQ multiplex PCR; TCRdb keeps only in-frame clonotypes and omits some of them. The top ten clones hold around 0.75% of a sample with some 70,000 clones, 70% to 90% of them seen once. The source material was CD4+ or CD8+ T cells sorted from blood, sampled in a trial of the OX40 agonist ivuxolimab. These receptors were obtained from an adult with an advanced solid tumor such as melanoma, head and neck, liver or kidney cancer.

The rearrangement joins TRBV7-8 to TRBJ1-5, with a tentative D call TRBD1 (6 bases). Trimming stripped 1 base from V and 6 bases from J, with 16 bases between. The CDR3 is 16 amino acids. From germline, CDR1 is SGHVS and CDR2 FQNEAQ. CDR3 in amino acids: CASSLGVYRVGQPQHF. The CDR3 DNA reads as TGTGCCAGCAGCTTAGGGGTCTACAGGGTGGGTCAGCCCCAGCATTTT.

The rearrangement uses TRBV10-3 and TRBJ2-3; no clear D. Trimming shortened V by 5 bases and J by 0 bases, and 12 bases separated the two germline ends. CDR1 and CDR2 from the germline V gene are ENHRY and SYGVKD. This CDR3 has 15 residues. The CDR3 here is CAISNHDPSTDTQYF. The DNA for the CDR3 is TGTGCCATCAGTAATCACGACCCTAGCACAGATACGCAGTATTTT.

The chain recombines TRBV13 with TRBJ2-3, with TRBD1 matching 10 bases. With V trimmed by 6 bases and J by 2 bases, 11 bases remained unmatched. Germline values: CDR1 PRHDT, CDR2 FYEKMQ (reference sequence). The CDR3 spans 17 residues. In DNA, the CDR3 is TGTGCCAGCAGACGATTCAAAGACAGGGGGCTCACAGATACGCAGTATTTT. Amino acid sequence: CASRRFKDRGLTDTQYF.

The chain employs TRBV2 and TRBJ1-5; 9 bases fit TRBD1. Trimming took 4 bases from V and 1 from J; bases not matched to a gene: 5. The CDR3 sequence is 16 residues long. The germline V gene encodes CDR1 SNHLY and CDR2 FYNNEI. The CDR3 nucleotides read TGTGCCAGCAGTGTCGCACAGGGGGCCAGCAATCAGCCCCAGCATTTT. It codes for CASSVAQGASNQPQHF.

As DNA, the CDR3 is TGTGCCAGCAGCTTTAGCCCGGCCGACACAGATACGCAGTATTTT. Protein: CASSFSPADTDTQYF. V is TRBV11-3 and J is TRBJ2-3; no reliable D call. This CDR3 is built from 15 residues. V was pared by 3 bases and J by 2 bases, with 12 bases between. Germline loops: CDR1 SGHNT, CDR2 YENEEA.

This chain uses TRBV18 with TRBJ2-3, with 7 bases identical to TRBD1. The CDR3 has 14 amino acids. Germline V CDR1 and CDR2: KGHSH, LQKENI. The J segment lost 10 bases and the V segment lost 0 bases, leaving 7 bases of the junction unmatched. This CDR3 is CASSPPGDSASQYF. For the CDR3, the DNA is TGTGCCAGCTCACCACCGGGGGACAGTGCATCGCAGTATTTT.

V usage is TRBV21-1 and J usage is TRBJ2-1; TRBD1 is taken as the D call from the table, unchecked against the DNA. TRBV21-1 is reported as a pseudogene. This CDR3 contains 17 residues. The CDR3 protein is CASSKDREKSTYNEQFF. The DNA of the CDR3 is TGTGCCAGCAGCAAAGACAGGGAGAAGTCCACCTACAATGAGCAGTTCTTC.

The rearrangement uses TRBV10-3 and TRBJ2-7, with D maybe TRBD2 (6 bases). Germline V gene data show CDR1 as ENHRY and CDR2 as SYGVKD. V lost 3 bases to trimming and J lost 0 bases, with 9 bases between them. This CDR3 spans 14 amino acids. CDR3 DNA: TGTGCCATCAGTGATAGGACTAACTCCTACGAGCAGTACTTC. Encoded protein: CAISDRTNSYEQYF.

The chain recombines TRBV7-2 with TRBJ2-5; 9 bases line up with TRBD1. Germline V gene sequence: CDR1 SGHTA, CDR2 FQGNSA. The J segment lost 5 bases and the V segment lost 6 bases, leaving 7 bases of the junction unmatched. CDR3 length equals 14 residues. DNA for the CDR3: TGTGCCAGCAGAACCGGGACAGGGCGGGAGACCCAGTACTTC. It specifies CASRTGTGRETQYF.

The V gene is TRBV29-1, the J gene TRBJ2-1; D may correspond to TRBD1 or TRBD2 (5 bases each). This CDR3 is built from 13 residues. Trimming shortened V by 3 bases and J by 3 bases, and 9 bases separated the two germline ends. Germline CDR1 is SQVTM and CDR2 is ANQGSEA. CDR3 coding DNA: TGCAGCGTTGAGGGGGTAGACTACAATGAGCAGTTCTTC. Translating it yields CSVEGVDYNEQFF.

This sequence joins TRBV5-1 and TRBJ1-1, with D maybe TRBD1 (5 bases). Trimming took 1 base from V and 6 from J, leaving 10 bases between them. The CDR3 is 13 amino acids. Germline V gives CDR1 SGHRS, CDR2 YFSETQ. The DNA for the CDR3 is TGCGCCAGCAGCTTGACGAAGGGGTCTGAAGCTTTCTTT. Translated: CASSLTKGSEAFF.

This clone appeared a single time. The CDR3 nucleotides read TGTGCCAGCAGCCCCCGACAGGGGGTCAATCAGCCCCAGCATTTT. Translating gives CASSPRQGVNQPQHF. The V gene is TRBV7-8, the J gene TRBJ1-5; TRBD1 matches 9 bases. Germline lookup yields CDR1 SGHVS and CDR2 FQNEAQ. The CDR3 loop spans 15 amino acids. Losses at the gene ends were 5 bases for V and 3 bases for J; bases not matched to a gene: 5.

CDR3 residues: CATSRARTGSGNTIYF. As DNA, the CDR3 is TGTGCCACCAGCAGAGCCCGGACAGGCTCTGGAAACACCATATATTTT. The chain joins TRBV15 to TRBJ1-3, with 7 bases aligning to TRBD1. V lost 1 base and J lost 0; bases outside the gene matches: 3. CDR3 length: 16 residues. CDR1 is LNHNV and CDR2 is YYDKDF in the germline V gene (reference sequence).

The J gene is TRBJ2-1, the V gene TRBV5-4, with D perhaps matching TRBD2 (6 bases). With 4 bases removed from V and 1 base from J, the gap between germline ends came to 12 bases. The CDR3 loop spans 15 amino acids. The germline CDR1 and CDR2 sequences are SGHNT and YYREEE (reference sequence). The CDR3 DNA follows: TGTGCCAGCAGCGTTAGCGGCTCTTCCTACAATGAGCAGTTCTTC. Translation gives CASSVSGSSYNEQFF.

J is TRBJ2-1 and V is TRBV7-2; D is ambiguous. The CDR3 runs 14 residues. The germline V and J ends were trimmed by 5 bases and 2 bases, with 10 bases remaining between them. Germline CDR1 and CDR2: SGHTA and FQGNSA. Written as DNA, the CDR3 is TGTGCCAGCAGCCGTGTTGGTCCCTACAATGAGCAGTTCTTC. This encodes CASSRVGPYNEQFF. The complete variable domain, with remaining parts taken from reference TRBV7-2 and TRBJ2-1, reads GAGVSQSPSNKVTEKGKDVELRCDPISGHTALYWYRQSLGQGLEFLIYFQGNSAPDKSGLPSDRFSAERTGGSVSTLTIQRTQQEDSAVYLCASSRVGPYNEQFFGPGTRLTVL.

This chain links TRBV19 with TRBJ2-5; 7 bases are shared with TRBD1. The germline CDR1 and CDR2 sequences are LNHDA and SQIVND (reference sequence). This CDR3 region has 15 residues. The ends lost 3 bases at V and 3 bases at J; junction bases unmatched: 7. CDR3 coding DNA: TGTGCCAGTAGTATCGGCAGGGGGAAGGAAGAGACCCAGTACTTC. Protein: CASSIGRGKEETQYF.

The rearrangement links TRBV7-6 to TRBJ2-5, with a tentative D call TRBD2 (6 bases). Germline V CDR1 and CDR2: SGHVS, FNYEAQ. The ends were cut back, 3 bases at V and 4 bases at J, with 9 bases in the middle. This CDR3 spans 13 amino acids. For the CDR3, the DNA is TGTGCCAGCAGCTTTCGCGGGACAGAGACCCAGTACTTC. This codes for CASSFRGTETQYF.

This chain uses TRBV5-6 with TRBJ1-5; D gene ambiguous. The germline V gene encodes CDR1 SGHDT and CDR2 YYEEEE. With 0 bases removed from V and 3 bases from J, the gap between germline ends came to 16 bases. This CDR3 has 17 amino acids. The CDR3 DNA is TGTGCCAGCAGCTTGGGTAACCCGGGTTTCGTCAATCAGCCCCAGCATTTT. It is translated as CASSLGNPGFVNQPQHF.

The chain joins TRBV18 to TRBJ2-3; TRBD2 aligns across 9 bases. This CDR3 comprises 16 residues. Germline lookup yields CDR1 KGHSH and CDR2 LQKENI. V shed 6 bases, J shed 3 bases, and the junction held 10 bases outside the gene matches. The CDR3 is CASSTPWSGGTDTQYF. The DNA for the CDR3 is TGTGCCAGCTCTACACCATGGAGCGGGGGGACAGATACGCAGTATTTT.

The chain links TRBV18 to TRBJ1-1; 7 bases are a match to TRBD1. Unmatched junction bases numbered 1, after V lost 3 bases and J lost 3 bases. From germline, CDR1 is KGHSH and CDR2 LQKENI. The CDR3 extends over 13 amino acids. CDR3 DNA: TGTGCCAGCTCACCCGACAGGGACACTGAAGCTTTCTTT. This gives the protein CASSPDRDTEAFF.

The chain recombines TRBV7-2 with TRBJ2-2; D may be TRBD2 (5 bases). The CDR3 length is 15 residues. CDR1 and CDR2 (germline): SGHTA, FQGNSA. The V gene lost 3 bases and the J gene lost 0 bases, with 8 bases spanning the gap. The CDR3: CASSFTGTNTGELFF. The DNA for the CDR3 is TGTGCCAGCAGCTTTACCGGGACGAACACCGGGGAGCTGTTTTTT.

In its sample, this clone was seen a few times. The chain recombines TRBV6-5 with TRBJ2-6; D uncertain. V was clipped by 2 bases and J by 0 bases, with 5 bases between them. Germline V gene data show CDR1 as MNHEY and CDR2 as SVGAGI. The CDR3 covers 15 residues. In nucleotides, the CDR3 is TGTGCCAGCAGTTACCAGAACTCTGGGGCCAACGTCCTGACTTTC. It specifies CASSYQNSGANVLTF.

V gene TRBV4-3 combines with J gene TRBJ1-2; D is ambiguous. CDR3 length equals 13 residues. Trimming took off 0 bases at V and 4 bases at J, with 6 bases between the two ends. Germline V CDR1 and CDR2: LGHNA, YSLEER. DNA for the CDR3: TGCGCCAGCAGCCAAGAACGGGGCTATGGCTACACCTTC. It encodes CASSQERGYGYTF.

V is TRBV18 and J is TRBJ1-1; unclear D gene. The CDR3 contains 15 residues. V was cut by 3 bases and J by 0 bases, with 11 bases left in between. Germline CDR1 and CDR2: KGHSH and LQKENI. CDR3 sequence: CASSPWETLNTEAFF. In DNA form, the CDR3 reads TGTGCCAGCTCACCTTGGGAAACCCTGAACACTGAAGCTTTCTTT. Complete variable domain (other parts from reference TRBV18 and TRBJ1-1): NAGVMQNPRHLVRRRGQEARLRCSPMKGHSHVYWYRQLPEEGLKFMVYLQKENIIDESGMPKERFSAEFPKEGPSILRIQQVVRGDSAAYFCASSPWETLNTEAFFGQGTRLTVV.

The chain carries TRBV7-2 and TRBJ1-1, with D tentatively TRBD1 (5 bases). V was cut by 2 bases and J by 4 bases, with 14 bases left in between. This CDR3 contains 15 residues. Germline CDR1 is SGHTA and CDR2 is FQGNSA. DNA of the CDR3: TGTGCCAGCAGCTTAAGTGGGGGGTGGGCCACTGAAGCTTTCTTT. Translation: CASSLSGGWATEAFF.

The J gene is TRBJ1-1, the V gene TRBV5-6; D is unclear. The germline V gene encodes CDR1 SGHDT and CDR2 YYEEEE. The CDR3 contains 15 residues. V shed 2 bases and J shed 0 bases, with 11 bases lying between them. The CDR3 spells CASSLVAALNTEAFF. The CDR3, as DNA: TGTGCCAGCAGCTTAGTAGCAGCTTTGAACACTGAAGCTTTCTTT. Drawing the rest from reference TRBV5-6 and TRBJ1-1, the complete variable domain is DAGVTQSPTHLIKTRGQQVTLRCSPKSGHDTVSWYQQALGQGPQFIFQYYEEEERQRGNFPDRFSGHQFPNYSSELNVNALLLGDSALYLCASSLVAALNTEAFFGQGTRLTVV.

The CDR3 sequence is CASSLAGQTNYGYTF. CDR3 sequence (DNA): TGTGCCAGCAGCTTAGCGGGTCAGACTAACTATGGCTACACCTTC. The chain is built from TRBV7-2 and TRBJ1-2; D gene ambiguous. CDR1 SGHTA and CDR2 FQGNSA come from the germline V gene. V lost 0 bases, J lost 0 bases, and 8 bases lay in between. This CDR3 has 15 residues.

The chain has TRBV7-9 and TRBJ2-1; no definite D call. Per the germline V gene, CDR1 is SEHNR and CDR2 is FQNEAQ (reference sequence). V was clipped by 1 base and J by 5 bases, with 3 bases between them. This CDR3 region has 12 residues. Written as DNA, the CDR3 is TGTGCCAGCAGCTTAGACCACAATGAGCAGTTCTTC. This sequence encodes CASSLDHNEQFF.

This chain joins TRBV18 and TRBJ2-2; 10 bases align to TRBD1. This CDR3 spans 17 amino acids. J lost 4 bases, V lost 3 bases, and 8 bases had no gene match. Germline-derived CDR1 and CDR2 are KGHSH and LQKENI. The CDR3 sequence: CASSPRRQGAFTGELFF. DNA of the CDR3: TGTGCCAGCTCACCCCGGCGACAGGGGGCCTTCACCGGGGAGCTGTTTTTT.

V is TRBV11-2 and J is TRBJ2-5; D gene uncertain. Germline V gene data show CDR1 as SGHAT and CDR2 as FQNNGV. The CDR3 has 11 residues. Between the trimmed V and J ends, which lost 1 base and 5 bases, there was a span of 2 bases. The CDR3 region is CASSLGETQYF. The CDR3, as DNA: TGTGCCAGCAGCTTAGGGGAGACCCAGTACTTC.

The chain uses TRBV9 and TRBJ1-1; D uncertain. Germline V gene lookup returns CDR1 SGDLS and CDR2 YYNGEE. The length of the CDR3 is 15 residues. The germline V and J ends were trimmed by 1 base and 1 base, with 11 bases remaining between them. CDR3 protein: CASSVRGQRNTEAFF. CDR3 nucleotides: TGTGCCAGCAGCGTAAGAGGGCAGAGGAACACTGAAGCTTTCTTT. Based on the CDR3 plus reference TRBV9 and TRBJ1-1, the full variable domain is DSGVTQTPKHLITATGQRVTLRCSPRSGDLSVYWYQQSLDQGLQFLIQYYNGEERAKGNILERFSAQQFPDLHSELNLSSLELGDSALYFCASSVRGQRNTEAFFGQGTRLTVV.

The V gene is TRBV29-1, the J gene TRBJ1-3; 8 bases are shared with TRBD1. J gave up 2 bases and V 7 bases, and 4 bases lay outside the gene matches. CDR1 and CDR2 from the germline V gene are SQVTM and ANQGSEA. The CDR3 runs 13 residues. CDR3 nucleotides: TGCAGCGGCCACAGGGGGACTGGAAACACCATATATTTT. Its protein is CSGHRGTGNTIYF.